Listed below are T cell receptor beta chains from one sample, sequenced in a study of blood T cell repertoires in COVID-19. Data came from immunoSEQ multiplex PCR; TCRdb stores just in-frame clones and leaves some out. The sample records nearly 400,000 clones, just under 90% being singletons. The specimen was PBMCs or T cells enriched from blood (not recorded which). These receptor sequences come from a woman in her 30s who had recovered from COVID-19. The CDR3 runs from the conserved cysteine through the conserved F or W. D genes are given only for firm matches. For some rows the clone size is stated as once, few or many, or as a class when expanded; others skip it.

V gene: TRBV5-5
clone size: few
J gene: TRBJ2-4
D gene: TRBD1
CDR3 protein: CASSRLVRDRVAKNIQYF
CDR3 DNA: TGTGCCAGCAGCCGGCTTGTCCGGGACAGGGTGGCCAAAAACATTCAGTACTTC

V gene: TRBV28
clone size: -
J gene: TRBJ1-6
D gene: -
CDR3 protein: CASSLFRGLSRNSPLHF
CDR3 DNA: TGTGCCAGCAGTTTATTCCGGGGTCTCTCTAGAAATTCACCCCTCCACTTT

V gene: TRBV7-2
clone size: -
J gene: TRBJ2-7
D gene: -
CDR3 protein: CASSLDIGDEQYF
CDR3 DNA: TGTGCCAGCAGCTTAGATATCGGGGACGAGCAGTACTTC

V gene: TRBV5-6
clone size: -
J gene: TRBJ2-1
D gene: -
CDR3 protein: CASSSRRWGGENNEQFF
CDR3 DNA: TGTGCCAGCAGCTCCCGCAGGTGGGGGGGCGAGAACAATGAGCAGTTCTTC

V gene: TRBV4-1
clone size: -
J gene: TRBJ2-1
D gene: -
CDR3 protein: CASRVAVNSYNEQFF
CDR3 DNA: TGCGCCAGCAGAGTAGCGGTGAACTCCTACAATGAGCAGTTCTTC

V gene: TRBV7-2
clone size: -
J gene: TRBJ1-2
D gene: -
CDR3 protein: CASSLVPRGRGYTF
CDR3 DNA: TGTGCCAGCAGCTTAGTTCCTAGGGGCCGTGGCTACACCTTC

V gene: TRBV29-1
clone size: -
J gene: TRBJ2-3
D gene: TRBD1
CDR3 protein: CSAPDRGPTDTQYF
CDR3 DNA: TGCAGCGCCCCGGACAGGGGACCCACAGATACGCAGTATTTT

V gene: TRBV14
clone size: -
J gene: TRBJ1-2
D gene: TRBD1
CDR3 protein: CASSQGQGATIYGYTF
CDR3 DNA: TGTGCCAGCAGCCAGGGACAGGGGGCCACAATCTATGGCTACACCTTC

V gene: TRBV5-1
clone size: few
J gene: TRBJ1-1
D gene: TRBD1
CDR3 protein: CASSFSGQRNTEAFF
CDR3 DNA: TGCGCCAGCAGCTTTTCGGGACAGAGGAACACTGAAGCTTTCTTT

V gene: TRBV5-6
clone size: -
J gene: TRBJ1-5
D gene: -
CDR3 protein: CASSSNQPQHF
CDR3 DNA: TGTGCCAGCAGTTCGAATCAGCCCCAGCATTTT

V gene: TRBV30
clone size: once
J gene: TRBJ2-3
D gene: -
CDR3 protein: CARSGQGGKADTQYF
CDR3 DNA: TGTGCCCGATCTGGACAGGGAGGGAAGGCAGATACGCAGTATTTT

V gene: TRBV5-1
clone size: -
J gene: TRBJ2-7
D gene: -
CDR3 protein: CASSLSRVGEQYF
CDR3 DNA: TGCGCCAGCAGCTTGTCCAGGGTTGGCGAGCAGTACTTC

V gene: TRBV3-1/TRBV3-2
clone size: -
J gene: TRBJ1-5
D gene: -
CDR3 protein: CASSQFFAIGSDSPFSTQHF
CDR3 DNA: TGTGCCAGCAGCCAATTTTTCGCGATAGGGTCGGACAGCCCTTTCAGCACCCAGCATTTT

V gene: TRBV7-2
clone size: -
J gene: TRBJ1-2
D gene: -
CDR3 protein: CASSLGGGVYGYTF
CDR3 DNA: TGTGCCAGCAGCTTAGGGGGGGGCGTCTATGGCTACACCTTC